One and the same sample provided the 2 T cell receptor beta chains below, sequenced in a study of T cells of healthy individuals. TCRdb independently ran MiXCR on the 5' RACE reads; one entry per CDR3 protein. The sample has 40,000 to 60,000 distinct CDR3 sequences, about 14% seen once. These receptors were collected from a human donor in good health.

This clonotype was observed many times. The chain has TRBV6-6 and TRBJ2-2; 7 nucleotides agree with TRBD1. V shed 6 bases, J shed 7 bases, and the junction held 5 bases outside the gene matches. The CDR3 has 13 residues. CDR1 MNHNY and CDR2 SVGAGI come from the germline V gene (reference sequence). CDR3 sequence: CASRYRGVGELFF. CDR3 bases: TGTGCCAGCAGATACAGGGGAGTCGGGGAGCTGTTTTTT.

This clonotype was seen at least ten times. The chain couples TRBV20-1 to TRBJ2-3, with a possible D match to TRBD1 (5 bases). V gave up 5 bases and J gave up 0 bases, with 9 bases separating them. Germline V lookup: CDR1 DFQATT, CDR2 SNEGSKA (reference sequence). The CDR3 totals 13 residues. The CDR3 spells CSAWKGSTDTQYF. The CDR3 region has the DNA TGCAGTGCTTGGAAGGGGAGCACAGATACGCAGTATTTT.